The source of this TCR beta chain is a study of neurological immune-mediated disorders. Germline V CDR1 and CDR2: SGDLS, YYNGEE. Trimming cost V 2 bases and J 3 bases, with 10 bases left between them. This CDR3 is built from 14 residues. TCRdb called the 5' RACE reads again in MiXCR, with one record for every CDR3 protein. The table lists about 21,000 distinct CDR3 sequences, 6.2% of them singletons. Many counts were recorded for this clonotype. The receptor was isolated from a man in his late teens or twenties in good health. Sequenced material: CD8+ T cells from blood. The V gene is TRBV9, the J gene TRBJ2-3, with D maybe TRBD2 (6 bases). Here the CDR3 reads CASSVLRGTDTQYF. DNA for the CDR3: TGTGCCAGCAGCGTTTTACGGGGGACAGATACGCAGTATTTT.